The 17 T cell receptor beta chains given below trace back to one sample, sequenced in a study of blood T cells in healthy people across ages. A second about 7 to 11 cycle PCR used barcoded and J-beta primers. TCRdb recomputed calls from the 5' RACE reads with MiXCR, one row per CDR3 protein. The sample yields about 1.5 million distinct CDR3 sequences, 35% to 45% seen once. The sample taken for sequencing was blood. These receptors were taken from a woman between 18 and 29 years old in good health.

The chain links TRBV28 to TRBJ1-4; unclear D gene. The germline V gene encodes CDR1 MDHEN and CDR2 SYDVKM. Trimming took 3 bases from V and 8 from J, leaving 16 bases between them. CDR3 length: 15 amino acids. The CDR3 DNA follows: TGTGCCAGCAGTTTCATTCGGGCGACCATCGAAAAACTGTTTTTT. The encoded protein is CASSFIRATIEKLFF.

The V call is TRBV7-8, the J call TRBJ1-1, with D perhaps matching TRBD1 (5 bases). V was cut by 4 bases and J by 1 base, with 19 bases left in between. Germline CDR1 reads SGHVS; CDR2 reads FQNEAQ. CDR3 length equals 17 residues. DNA of the CDR3: TGTGCCAGCAGCTCGTTATATTTGAGGGACGGGAACACTGAAGCTTTCTTT. Amino acid sequence: CASSSLYLRDGNTEAFF.

CDR3 residues: CASSLVKGDIGEQYF. The CDR3 nucleotides are TGCGCCAGCAGCCTGGTCAAAGGGGACATCGGCGAGCAGTACTTC. This chain joins TRBV4-3 and TRBJ2-7; TRBD1 is a possible D gene (6 bases). CDR1 is LGHNA and CDR2 is YSLEER in the germline V gene. The CDR3 contains 15 residues. V lost 4 bases to trimming and J lost 6 bases, with 19 bases between them.

The CDR3 DNA reads as TGCGCCAGCCCCGTCCGGGACAGGGTCCTCGAGCAGTACTTC. Amino acid sequence: CASPVRDRVLEQYF. V and J are TRBV5-1 and TRBJ2-5, with TRBD1 matching 9 bases. The J call may not be correct, given that the DNA end is closer to TRBJ2-7. The CDR3 consists of 14 residues. The germline V gene encodes CDR1 SGHRS and CDR2 YFSETQ.

With regard to this clonotype: A much larger clone differs by one base, so this may be a read error. The CDR3 region is CASSILATDNEQFF. CDR3 nucleotide sequence: TGTGCCAGCAGTATACTAGCGACCGACAATGAGCAGTTCTTC. The chain carries TRBV12-3 or TRBV12-4 and TRBJ2-1, with 7 positions matching TRBD2. J was trimmed by 5 bases and V by 5 bases; bases with no gene match: 6. CDR3 length equals 14 residues.

The CDR3 reads CSVEVGADTDTQYF. In DNA, the CDR3 is TGCAGCGTTGAGGTCGGGGCGGACACAGATACGCAGTATTTT. The rearrangement links TRBV29-1 to TRBJ2-3; D possibly matches TRBD1 or TRBD2 (5 bases each). Trimming left V 3 bases short and J 2 bases short, with 12 bases between. The CDR3 spans 14 residues. Germline V lookup: CDR1 SQVTM, CDR2 ANQGSEA.

This clonotype appeared a few times. This chain links TRBV7-9 with TRBJ2-1; weak D call: TRBD1 (7 bases). The CDR3 loop spans 17 amino acids. Trimming took off 5 bases at V and 4 bases at J, with 21 bases between the two ends. In germline, CDR1 is SEHNR, CDR2 FQNEAQ (reference sequence). The CDR3 nucleotides are TGTGCCAGCAGCCTCGCAGGGGGGCGGGGACTTTACAATGAGCAGTTCTTC. Its translation: CASSLAGGRGLYNEQFF. Full variable domain (rest looked up from reference TRBV7-9 and TRBJ2-1): DTGVSQNPRHKITKRGQNVTFRCDPISEHNRLYWYRQTLGQGPEFLTYFQNEAQLEKSRLLSDRFSAERPKGSFSTLEIQRTEQGDSAMYLCASSLAGGRGLYNEQFFGPGTRLTVL.

The CDR3: CASSSGRTSGYTF. In DNA form, the CDR3 reads TGTGCCAGCAGCTCAGGACGGACAAGTGGCTACACCTTC. This sequence joins TRBV5-5 and TRBJ1-2; TRBD1 is a possible D gene (5 bases). V was clipped by 3 bases and J by 7 bases, with 13 bases between them. The germline V gene has CDR1 SGHKS and CDR2 YYEKEE (reference sequence). The length of the CDR3 is 13 residues.

CDR3 sequence (DNA): TGTGCCAGCAGCCTCGCCGGGCCAGCCCAATCCTCCTACGAGCAGTACTTC. It translates to CASSLAGPAQSSYEQYF. This rearrangement joins TRBV6-1 to TRBJ2-7; D call uncertain. Trimming pared 6 bases from V and 0 bases from J, leaving 21 bases between. From germline, CDR1 is MNHNS and CDR2 SASEGT. This CDR3 is built from 17 residues.

A few counts support this clonotype. The rearrangement uses TRBV3-1 and TRBJ2-1; maybe TRBD1 (6 bases). Germline V gene lookup returns CDR1 LGHDT and CDR2 YNNKEL (reference sequence). CDR3 length: 15 amino acids. V was clipped by 4 bases and J by 8 bases, with 18 bases between them. In DNA, the CDR3 is TGTGCCAGCAGCCTCCACAGGGCAAGGGGCGATGAGCAGTTCTTC. This sequence encodes CASSLHRARGDEQFF.

The genes are TRBV28 and TRBJ2-3; D unclear. Germline V gene data show CDR1 as MDHEN and CDR2 as SYDVKM. Trimming shortened V by 3 bases and J by 2 bases, and 15 bases separated the two germline ends. CDR3 size: 16 residues. The CDR3 is CASSLRPNPPTDTQYF. The CDR3 nucleotides read TGTGCCAGCAGTTTGAGGCCGAACCCACCCACAGATACGCAGTATTTT.

The gene calls are TRBV23-1 and TRBJ2-7; 13 nucleotides align to TRBD2. TRBV23-1 belongs to the ORF category, with a function that is uncertain. The V gene end was trimmed by 2 bases and the J gene end by 4 bases; junction bases not matched to a gene: 8. CDR3 length: 17 residues. Written as DNA, the CDR3 is TGCGCCAGCAGTCAAGGGAAGACTAGCGGGAGGACGTACGAGCAGTACTTC. This translates into CASSQGKTSGRTYEQYF.

The sample holds a few counts of this clonotype. This rearrangement joins TRBV12-3 or TRBV12-4 to TRBJ2-7; D is uncertain. Trimming shortened V by 2 bases and J by 3 bases, and 8 bases separated the two germline ends. The CDR3 extends over 13 amino acids. The CDR3 region has the DNA TGTGCCAGCAGTTTACGGCAGATCTACGAGCAGTACTTC. It encodes CASSLRQIYEQYF.

This clonotype was found a few times. The chain employs TRBV5-4 and TRBJ2-3; D call uncertain. CDR1 and CDR2 (germline): SGHNT, YYREEE (reference sequence). The CDR3 length is 13 residues. Between the trimmed V and J ends, which lost 5 bases and 2 bases, there was a span of 9 bases. The CDR3 DNA sequence: TGTGCCAGCAGGCCGGACGCCACAGATACGCAGTATTTT. Encoded protein: CASRPDATDTQYF. Using reference TRBV5-4 and TRBJ2-3 for the parts outside the CDR3, the full variable domain is ETGVTQSPTHLIKTRGQQVTLRCSSQSGHNTVSWYQQALGQGPQFIFQYYREEENGRGNFPPRFSGLQFPNYSSELNVNALELDDSALYLCASRPDATDTQYFGPGTRLTVL.

The chain links TRBV6-6 to TRBJ2-7; D is possibly TRBD1 or TRBD2 (5 bases each). The CDR3 is made up of 12 amino acids. Trimming stripped 6 bases from V and 7 bases from J, with 13 bases between. Germline-derived CDR1 and CDR2 are MNHNY and SVGAGI (reference sequence). The DNA for the CDR3 is TGTGCCAGCAGAACGGGGCCGACTGAGCAGTACTTC. Its translation: CASRTGPTEQYF.

This rearrangement joins TRBV19 to TRBJ2-1; no reliable D call. The end of the DNA fits TRBJ2-7 better, so the J call may be wrong. The CDR3 runs to 17 residues. Germline V lookup: CDR1 LNHDA, CDR2 SQIVND (reference sequence). CDR3 DNA: TGTGCCAGTAGTAAACGTTTTCCGAGGCGCGCCTACAATGAGCAGTACTTC. Encoded protein: CASSKRFPRRAYNEQYF.

In this sample, this clonotype turned up a few times. The J gene is TRBJ2-4, the V gene TRBV4-3; TRBD2 matches at 12 bases. CDR3 length: 16 residues. Losses at the gene ends were 1 base for V and 7 bases for J; bases not matched to a gene: 5. Germline V gene data show CDR1 as LGHNA and CDR2 as YSLEER. As DNA, the CDR3 is TGCGCCAGCAGCCAAGGACCTAGCGGGAGGGGGAACATTCAGTACTTC. It translates to CASSQGPSGRGNIQYF.